Presented here are 11 T cell receptor beta chains from one specimen sequenced in a study of cytomegalovirus exposure and HLA in healthy donors. Clones were read by immunoSEQ multiplex PCR, and TCRdb kept only the in-frame ones, dropping some. In the table there are 200,000 or so clones, around 78% of which are singletons. The sequencing input was PBMCs. All receptors derive from a woman between 18 and 29 years old in good health and CMV-seronegative.

This clone was recorded once. The rearrangement joins TRBV11-3 to TRBJ2-3, with D hard to call. CDR3 length equals 12 residues. Germline V gene data show CDR1 as SGHNT and CDR2 as YENEEA. V dropped 8 bases and J dropped 1 base, with 7 bases sitting between them. CDR3 DNA: TGTGCCAGCTCCATCGGCACAGATACGCAGTATTTT. Protein: CASSIGTDTQYF.

This chain uses TRBV10-1 with TRBJ1-1; 9 bases map to TRBD1. V lost 6 bases, J lost 2 bases, and 7 bases stayed unmatched. Germline loops: CDR1 WNHNN, CDR2 SYGVQD (reference sequence). The CDR3 sequence is 15 residues long. The CDR3 nucleotides read TGCGCCAGCAGCCGTGGACAGGGGCGAAACACTGAAGCTTTCTTT. Translated: CASSRGQGRNTEAFF.

The chain combines TRBV6-5 with TRBJ1-6, with D tentatively TRBD1 (6 bases). CDR1 and CDR2 (germline): MNHEY, SVGAGI. This CDR3 contains 15 residues. With 4 bases removed from V and 11 bases from J, the gap between germline ends came to 18 bases. DNA for the CDR3: TGTGCCAGCAGTTCAGAAGGGGCAGGGGTGACACCCCTCCACTTT. This codes for CASSSEGAGVTPLHF.

Only a few counts were recorded for this clone. CDR3 sequence (DNA): TGTGCCATCAGTGAATCCGTGAGAGGGGGTGGGTACTTC. Translated: CAISESVRGGGYF. The gene calls are TRBV10-3 and TRBJ2-7, with a tentative D call TRBD1 (6 bases). The CDR3 runs to 13 residues. Per germline, CDR1 ENHRY and CDR2 SYGVKD. V was shortened by 3 bases and J by 12 bases, with 18 bases between the two germline ends.

The chain uses TRBV5-8 and TRBJ2-1; weak D call: TRBD1 (6 bases). The CDR3 contains 14 residues. V shed 4 bases and J shed 3 bases, with 11 bases lying between them. Germline loops: CDR1 SGHTS, CDR2 YDEGEE. DNA for the CDR3: TGTGCCAGCAGCCCTTTCAGGGGCTACAATGAGCAGTTCTTC. The encoded protein is CASSPFRGYNEQFF.

The rearrangement joins TRBV28 to TRBJ2-7; D is perhaps TRBD2 (6 bases). V was pared by 7 bases and J by 1 base, with 14 bases between. The CDR3 is made up of 14 amino acids. The germline V gene has CDR1 MDHEN and CDR2 SYDVKM. This chain's CDR3 is CASTRPGVSYEQYF. DNA for the CDR3: TGTGCCAGCACCCGGCCGGGGGTATCCTACGAGCAGTACTTC.

V usage is TRBV28 and J usage is TRBJ1-1, with 7 bases that match TRBD1. In germline, CDR1 is MDHEN, CDR2 SYDVKM. The CDR3 contains 16 residues. The V gene end was trimmed by 6 bases and the J gene end by 4 bases; junction bases not matched to a gene: 14. CDR3 coding DNA: TGTGCCAGCAGGGACGACAGGGAACGATGGATCACTGAAGCTTTCTTT. Protein sequence: CASRDDRERWITEAFF.

V and J are TRBV5-6 and TRBJ1-2; no clear D gene. V lost 4 bases, J lost 2 bases, and 12 bases lay in between. This CDR3 region has 14 residues. Germline-derived CDR1 and CDR2 are SGHDT and YYEEEE. The CDR3 region has the DNA TGTGCCAGCAGCCCGGGCGGGGAGAACTATGGCTACACCTTC. Its translation is CASSPGGENYGYTF.

The gene calls are TRBV28 and TRBJ1-1, with no clear D. Germline-derived CDR1 and CDR2 are MDHEN and SYDVKM. This CDR3 is 15 amino acids long. With 3 bases removed from V and 1 base from J, the gap between germline ends came to 12 bases. The CDR3 DNA reads TGTGCCAGCAGTTTGGGTGGCAGACCGAACACTGAAGCTTTCTTT. Its translation: CASSLGGRPNTEAFF.

CDR3 sequence reads: CASSQVDETYEQYF. For the CDR3, the DNA is TGTGCCAGCAGCCAAGTAGACGAGACCTACGAGCAGTACTTC. The genes are TRBV14 and TRBJ2-7; D remains ambiguous. Germline V gives CDR1 SGHDN, CDR2 FVKESK. The CDR3 runs 14 residues. Trimming shortened V by 1 base and J by 2 bases, and 9 bases separated the two germline ends. Using reference TRBV14 and TRBJ2-7 for the parts outside the CDR3, the full variable domain is EAGVTQFPSHSVIEKGQTVTLRCDPISGHDNLYWYRRVMGKEIKFLLHFVKESKQDESGMPNNRFLAERTGGTYSTLKVQPAELEDSGVYFCASSQVDETYEQYFGPGTRLTVT.

The rearrangement links TRBV18 to TRBJ1-1; possible D gene TRBD1, 6 bases. The CDR3 length is 15 residues. Trimming cost V 0 bases and J 5 bases, with 13 bases left between them. CDR1 and CDR2 from the germline V gene are KGHSH and LQKENI. For the CDR3, the DNA is TGTGCCAGCTCACCACCGGCGGGGGCGGGAACTGAAGCTTTCTTT. As protein: CASSPPAGAGTEAFF.